A selection of T cell receptor beta chains follows, all from one sample in a study of molecular identifiers for immune sequencing clone quantification. TCRdb ran MiXCR on the PCR reads and lists one entry per CDR3 protein. The data show around 470,000 distinct CDR3 sequences, about 25% seen once. The sample taken for sequencing was naive CD8+ T cells from blood, with Jurkat cell RNA spiked in. These receptors all come from a human donor in good health. Some libraries in this study had Jurkat cell RNA spiked in. Each CDR3 is given with its conserved first and last residue. The order of the fields is V gene, clone size, D gene, J gene, CDR3 DNA, CDR3 protein. The D gene is left open where the match is weak. A clone size is listed for some rows: how often the clone was seen (once, few, many), or a class if it is expanded.

TRBV11-2	-	TRBD1	TRBJ2-2	TGTGCCAGCAGCTTAGCGAGGCAGGGGGCCACCGGGGAGCTGTTTTTT	CASSLARQGATGELFF
TRBV25-1	-	TRBD1	TRBJ2-1	TGTGCCAGCAGTGAGCAATTAGGTAGGGGGCACAATGAGCAGTTCTTC	CASSEQLGRGHNEQFF
TRBV6-6	-	-	TRBJ2-5	TGTGCCAGCACCTCCCCGTACCAAGAGACCCAGTACTTC	CASTSPYQETQYF
TRBV9	many	-	TRBJ2-3	TGTGCCAGCAGCGTGAGGGATACAGATACGCAGTATTTT	CASSVRDTDTQYF
TRBV27	few	-	TRBJ1-3	TGTGCCAGCGCCACCTCCGAGGCTTCTGGAAACACCATATATTTT	CASATSEASGNTIYF
TRBV18	few	-	TRBJ2-3	TGTGCCAGCTCACTCTTGGACCCCGCGCTGACAGATACGCAGTATTTT	CASSLLDPALTDTQYF
TRBV6-5	few	-	TRBJ1-5	TGTGCCAGCAGTTACTCGAGGGATCAGCCCCAGCATTTT	CASSYSRDQPQHF
TRBV6-5	-	TRBD1	TRBJ1-2	TGTGCCAGCAGTTTTGGACAGGGGGGTGGCTATGGCTACACCTTC	CASSFGQGGGYGYTF
TRBV11-2	-	TRBD1	TRBJ1-6	TGTGCCAGCAGCTTAGACGGACAGGGTGTTTATTCACCCCTCCACTTT	CASSLDGQGVYSPLHF
TRBV5-1	many	-	TRBJ2-7	TGCGCCAGCAGGGGGCATACGACGCTGAGCTCCTACGAGCAGTACTTC	CASRGHTTLSSYEQYF
TRBV5-8	few	-	TRBJ1-5	TGTGCCAGCAGCTTGGGGGGGCGGAGGCCCCAGCATTTT	CASSLGGRRPQHF
TRBV2	-	TRBD1	TRBJ1-1	TGTGCCAGCAGCAGAATACCACAGGGGATTAGCACTGAAGCTTTCTTT	CASSRIPQGISTEAFF
TRBV4-3	few	-	TRBJ2-7	TGCGCCAGCAGCCAAGAAACCCTCTCCTACGAGCAGTACTTC	CASSQETLSYEQYF
TRBV5-6	-	-	TRBJ2-7	TGTGCCAGCAGCCTGGACACAAACCCCAGATGGGAGCAGTACTTC	CASSLDTNPRWEQYF
TRBV12-3/TRBV12-4	many	-	TRBJ1-1	TGTGCCAGCAGCACCGTTGCGGGAGAGGCTTTCTTT	CASSTVAGEAFF
TRBV12-5	-	TRBD2	TRBJ2-7	TGTGCTAGTGGTTTGGTAGGTGGGGGGGGATACTACGAGCAGTACTTC	CASGLVGGGGYYEQYF
TRBV5-4	-	TRBD2	TRBJ2-5	TGTGCCAGCAGCTTGGGACTAGCGGAACAAGAGACCCAGTACTTC	CASSLGLAEQETQYF
TRBV4-3	few	TRBD1	TRBJ1-6	TGCGCCAGCAGCCAACCGGGACAGGTCAATTCACCCCTCCACTTT	CASSQPGQVNSPLHF
TRBV6-5	many	TRBD2	TRBJ2-7	TGTGCCAGCAGTTACAGCGGGGGGCCAGGGTACGAGCAGTACTTC	CASSYSGGPGYEQYF
TRBV29-1	many	TRBD2	TRBJ2-3	TGCAGCGTAGATGACCTAGCGAGTGCAACTAGCGGGAGCGTAGCTGATACGCAGTATTTT	CSVDDLASATSGSVADTQYF
TRBV14	many	-	TRBJ2-2	TGTGCCAGCAGCCAAGTCTCAGGGCTGAACACCGGGGAGCTGTTTTTT	CASSQVSGLNTGELFF
TRBV3-1	many	-	TRBJ1-1	TGTGCCAGCAGCCAAGATCTGGCCGAAACTGAAGCTTTCTTT	CASSQDLAETEAFF